These 31 T cell receptor beta chains came from one sample sequenced in a study of T-cell memory formation after mild COVID-19 (dated by TCRdb to the early 2020s). To prepare the library, 5' RACE was applied. Instrument on record: Illumina NovaSeq 6000. TCRdb ran its own pipeline on the public reads, namely fastp trimming at Q25 and MiXCR clone calling, and kept in-frame beta chains. Rows are unified per CDR3 protein, each entry keeping the most common DNA and genes. Counted in this sample were 240,000 or so distinct CDR3 sequences; approximately 9% of them appeared once. The ten largest clones take up roughly a fifth of the sample. The sample comprised PBMCs or a T cell subset sorted from them (not recorded which). The receptors here all came from a man between 18 and 29 years old who had mild COVID-19 (a few samples of this study predate the infection). The sample titles of this study are shuffled in the database, so cell type and time point are left out; the donor was told from shared clones.

This sequence joins TRBV29-1 and TRBJ1-1; 9 bases match TRBD1. Trimming cost V 8 bases and J 4 bases; bases outside gene matches: 8. The CDR3 contains 13 residues. Germline CDR1 reads SQVTM; CDR2 reads ANQGSEA. CDR3 loop: CSSAPTGGTEAFF. CDR3 coding DNA: TGCAGCTCCGCACCGACAGGGGGCACTGAAGCTTTCTTT.

This chain uses TRBV28 with TRBJ2-7, with D possibly being TRBD1 or TRBD2 (6 bases each). V lost 7 bases to trimming and J lost 6 bases, with 19 bases between them. The CDR3 totals 14 residues. Per the germline V gene, CDR1 is MDHEN and CDR2 is SYDVKM. As DNA, the CDR3 is TGTGCCAGCATCCCGCTAGGGGGGTCTGTCGAGCAGTACTTC. Its protein product is CASIPLGGSVEQYF.

The gene calls are TRBV20-1 and TRBJ2-2; D not certain. The V gene lost 2 bases and the J gene lost 6 bases, with 13 bases spanning the gap. The CDR3 length is 14 residues. Germline CDR1 DFQATT, CDR2 SNEGSKA (reference sequence). CDR3 sequence reads: CSARYHSESGELFF. CDR3 in DNA: TGCAGTGCTAGATACCACAGTGAGTCCGGGGAGCTGTTTTTT.

This chain links TRBV6-2 or TRBV6-3 with TRBJ1-5; D might be TRBD1 (6 bases). Germline V CDR1 and CDR2: MNHEY, SVGEGT. The germline V and J ends were trimmed by 3 bases and 7 bases, with 16 bases remaining between them. The CDR3 is made up of 15 amino acids. CDR3 residues: CASSYGSGGRQPQHF. For the CDR3, the DNA is TGTGCCAGCAGTTATGGCTCCGGGGGGCGGCAGCCCCAGCATTTT.

This clonotype showed up just a few times. The chain couples TRBV5-1 to TRBJ1-6; D gene ambiguous. CDR1 SGHRS and CDR2 YFSETQ come from the germline V gene. The CDR3 is made up of 13 amino acids. V lost 1 base and J 10 bases, leaving 9 bases between the germline ends. This chain's CDR3 is CASSLSAGSPLHF. DNA for the CDR3: TGCGCCAGCAGCTTGTCGGCCGGCTCACCCCTCCACTTT.

This clonotype was detected many times. This chain connects TRBV4-2 to TRBJ2-1, with 10 bases fitting TRBD2. The length of the CDR3 is 17 residues. Per germline, CDR1 LGHNA and CDR2 YNFKEQ. V dropped 0 bases and J dropped 9; count of bases not matched to a gene: 11. The CDR3 protein is CASSQDSGSGGISEQFF. The CDR3 DNA reads as TGTGCCAGCAGCCAAGATAGTGGTAGCGGGGGGATCAGTGAGCAGTTCTTC.

Many counts were recorded for this clonotype. This chain connects TRBV3-1 to TRBJ2-1, with 9 positions matching TRBD2. The germline V gene has CDR1 LGHDT and CDR2 YNNKEL (reference sequence). Germline trimming cut 7 bases from V and 5 bases from J; bases unmatched to any gene: 6. There are 14 residues in the CDR3. The CDR3 sequence: CASKAGGGNNEQFF. DNA for the CDR3: TGTGCCAGCAAAGCGGGGGGAGGCAACAATGAGCAGTTCTTC.

Notes on this clonotype: This clone may be a read error of a much larger clone one base away. The chain's CDR3 is CASSYSSTEAFF. CDR3 in DNA: TGTGCCAGCAGTTACTCGAGCACTGAAGCTTTCTTT. J is TRBJ1-1 and V is TRBV6-5; D gene unclear. Germline V gene data show CDR1 as MNHEY and CDR2 as SVGAGI. The CDR3 sequence is 12 residues long. Trimming took 0 bases from V and 4 from J, leaving 3 bases between them.

V and J are TRBV3-1 and TRBJ1-1; D gene ambiguous. V lost 0 bases, J lost 0 bases, and 11 bases lay in between. The CDR3 contains 16 residues. Germline values: CDR1 LGHDT, CDR2 YNNKEL (reference sequence). The CDR3 coding sequence is TGTGCCAGCAGCCAAGATCCGGCCGCGATGAACACTGAAGCTTTCTTT. It encodes CASSQDPAAMNTEAFF.

In this sample, this clonotype turned up many times. The genes are TRBV6-4 and TRBJ2-1, with TRBD2 as a possible D gene (5 bases). V was cut by 3 bases and J by 4 bases, with 10 bases left in between. The CDR3 contains 14 residues. Germline V gene lookup returns CDR1 MRHNA and CDR2 SNTAGT. CDR3 coding DNA: TGTGCCAGCAGTGAAGGGAGTTTATACAATGAGCAGTTCTTC. Its translation: CASSEGSLYNEQFF.

This clonotype was detected ten times or more. The gene calls are TRBV12-3 or TRBV12-4 and TRBJ1-2, with 7 bases aligning to TRBD1. The trim removed 6 bases at V and 4 bases at J, leaving 11 bases unmatched. This CDR3 region has 15 residues. The CDR3 protein is CASSLRQGGSYGYTF. As DNA, the CDR3 is TGTGCCAGCAGCCTCCGACAGGGCGGCAGCTATGGCTACACCTTC.

The chain combines TRBV25-1 with TRBJ1-4; 10 bases align to TRBD1. The CDR3 sequence is 17 residues long. Looked up from germline, CDR1 is MGHDK and CDR2 is SYGVNS. V lost 3 bases and J lost 5; bases outside the gene matches: 9. The chain's CDR3 is CASSELPRQGANEKLFF. CDR3 nucleotides: TGTGCCAGCAGTGAGCTACCCCGACAGGGGGCGAATGAAAAACTGTTTTTT.

This clonotype was counted only a few times. This chain uses TRBV5-1 with TRBJ2-5, with TRBD1 identical over 9 bases. The junction had 9 bases not matched to a gene; V was cut back by 4 bases and J by 2 bases. CDR3 length: 16 amino acids. The germline V gene has CDR1 SGHRS and CDR2 YFSETQ. Here the CDR3 DNA reads TGCGCCAGCAGCGACGGACAGGGGCCACTTCAAGAGACCCAGTACTTC. This encodes CASSDGQGPLQETQYF.

V is TRBV7-2 and J is TRBJ1-6, with TRBD1 identical over 11 bases. The CDR3 has 15 amino acids. The germline V gene encodes CDR1 SGHTA and CDR2 FQGNSA. Germline trimming cut 5 bases from V and 6 bases from J; bases unmatched to any gene: 3. CDR3 residues: CASSRDRGSNSPLHF. The CDR3 DNA sequence: TGTGCCAGCAGCCGGGACAGGGGGTCTAATTCACCCCTCCACTTT. Complete variable domain (other parts from reference TRBV7-2 and TRBJ1-6): GAGVSQSPSNKVTEKGKDVELRCDPISGHTALYWYRQSLGQGLEFLIYFQGNSAPDKSGLPSDRFSAERTGGSVSTLTIQRTQQEDSAVYLCASSRDRGSNSPLHFGNGTRLTVT.

This clonotype was recorded a few times. The chain links TRBV21-1 to TRBJ2-1; the D call in the table, TRBD2, was not verified against the DNA. TRBV21-1 represents a pseudogene. The CDR3 loop spans 16 amino acids. CDR3 region: CASSKDEGPSYNEQFF. CDR3 nucleotide sequence: TGTGCCAGCAGCAAAGACGAGGGACCCAGCTACAATGAGCAGTTCTTC.

This clonotype was found a few times. V and J are TRBV7-2 and TRBJ2-3; unclear D gene. Trimming shortened V by 5 bases and J by 0 bases, and 9 bases separated the two germline ends. The CDR3 contains 14 residues. The germline CDR1 and CDR2 sequences are SGHTA and FQGNSA. CDR3 nucleotides: TGTGCCAGCAGCCCCCGGTTTAGCACAGATACGCAGTATTTT. It codes for CASSPRFSTDTQYF.

This clonotype was observed at least ten times. Mismatch with germline at one junction end may stem from a read error. The V gene is TRBV12-3 or TRBV12-4, the J gene TRBJ2-3; 8 bases line up with TRBD2. The CDR3 is made up of 13 amino acids. The CDR3: CASSPGGGDTQYF. The CDR3 DNA reads as TGCGCCAGCAGCCCCGGGGGGGGTGATACGCAGTATTTT.

This chain connects TRBV5-1 to TRBJ2-3, with 9 positions matching TRBD2. Germline V gene lookup returns CDR1 SGHRS and CDR2 YFSETQ. V lost 8 bases, J lost 2 bases, and 6 bases stayed unmatched. The CDR3 has 14 amino acids. CDR3: CASRLADNTDTQYF. For the CDR3, the DNA is TGCGCCAGTCGACTAGCGGACAACACAGATACGCAGTATTTT. Full variable domain (missing parts from reference TRBV5-1 and TRBJ2-3): KAGVTQTPRYLIKTRGQQVTLSCSPISGHRSVSWYQQTPGQGLQFLFEYFSETQRNKGNFPGRFSGRQFSNSRSEMNVSTLELGDSALYLCASRLADNTDTQYFGPGTRLTVL.

This clonotype was recorded a few times. The V call is TRBV5-6, the J call TRBJ2-3; maybe TRBD1 (5 bases). This CDR3 spans 15 amino acids. Germline V gene lookup returns CDR1 SGHDT and CDR2 YYEEEE. V shed 6 bases and J shed 4 bases, with 18 bases lying between them. The CDR3 protein is CASTSSKGQADTQYF. The CDR3 nucleotides are TGTGCCAGCACTTCCTCCAAGGGGCAGGCAGATACGCAGTATTTT.

A few counts support this clonotype. This chain connects TRBV7-8 to TRBJ2-1; D is unclear. Germline lookup yields CDR1 SGHVS and CDR2 FQNEAQ. Trimming stripped 2 bases from V and 4 bases from J, with 12 bases between. The CDR3 has 15 residues. The CDR3 reads CASSLRAETYNEQFF. DNA of the CDR3: TGTGCCAGCAGCTTAAGGGCGGAGACTTACAATGAGCAGTTCTTC.

This chain joins TRBV7-9 and TRBJ2-7; D is uncertain. Germline loops: CDR1 SEHNR, CDR2 FQNEAQ (reference sequence). The CDR3 is 12 residues long. The V and J ends lost 5 bases and 1 base respectively, with 6 bases between them. The CDR3 bases are TGTGCCAGCAGCGACGTTTCCTACGAGCAGTACTTC. This encodes CASSDVSYEQYF.

V and J are TRBV9 and TRBJ2-5; D could derive from TRBD1 or TRBD2 (5 bases each). CDR3 length: 17 residues. CDR1 is SGDLS and CDR2 is YYNGEE in the germline V gene. V lost 0 bases and J 1 base, leaving 16 bases between the germline ends. CDR3 sequence: CASSVGKGPRVQETQYF. DNA for the CDR3: TGTGCCAGCAGCGTAGGGAAGGGACCCAGGGTCCAAGAGACCCAGTACTTC.

This sequence joins TRBV4-1 and TRBJ1-5; D might be TRBD1 (5 bases). Germline V lookup: CDR1 MGHRA, CDR2 YSYEKL. The CDR3 runs 17 residues. Trimming pared 1 base from V and 4 bases from J, leaving 17 bases between. CDR3 loop: CASSQAGWRRANQPQHF. DNA of the CDR3: TGCGCCAGCAGCCAAGCAGGATGGCGCAGGGCTAATCAGCCCCAGCATTTT.

This clonotype was observed a few times. The J gene is TRBJ2-1, the V gene TRBV19, with no clear D. CDR3 length equals 14 residues. Per germline, CDR1 LNHDA and CDR2 SQIVND (reference sequence). V lost 2 bases and J lost 6, with 11 bases in between. The CDR3 bases are TGTGCCAGTAGTATATTCCCCCTTTCCAATGAGCAGTTCTTC. Translating gives CASSIFPLSNEQFF.

This chain links TRBV28 with TRBJ1-5; D call uncertain. The CDR3 is 14 amino acids. With 2 bases removed from V and 1 base from J, the gap between germline ends came to 6 bases. Looked up from germline, CDR1 is MDHEN and CDR2 is SYDVKM. The CDR3 loop is CASSLGRSNQPQHF. The DNA of the CDR3 is TGTGCCAGCAGTTTAGGACGGAGCAATCAGCCCCAGCATTTT.

The chain recombines TRBV12-3 or TRBV12-4 with TRBJ2-7; D is perhaps TRBD1 (5 bases). CDR3 length equals 13 residues. Between the trimmed V and J ends, which lost 4 bases and 2 bases, there was a span of 9 bases. CDR3 nucleotide sequence: TGTGCCAGCAGTTCGGACAAGACCTACGAGCAGTACTTC. This translates into CASSSDKTYEQYF.

This clonotype has a handful of counts. The chain couples TRBV20-1 to TRBJ1-1, with D unresolved. Trimming left V 6 bases short and J 0 bases short, with 8 bases between. The CDR3 is made up of 12 amino acids. Germline V gene lookup returns CDR1 DFQATT and CDR2 SNEGSKA (reference sequence). The CDR3 region is CSATTLNTEAFF. The CDR3 DNA reads as TGCAGTGCCACTACTCTGAACACTGAAGCTTTCTTT.

The chain recombines TRBV29-1 with TRBJ1-1; weak D call: TRBD1 (5 bases). Germline assignment: CDR1 SQVTM and CDR2 ANQGSEA. The CDR3 contains 13 residues. Trimming removed 7 bases at V and 1 base at J, with 13 bases between. CDR3 in amino acids: CSAKGMGNTEAFF. CDR3 bases: TGCAGCGCGAAGGGGATGGGGAACACTGAAGCTTTCTTT.

The chain carries TRBV6-5 and TRBJ1-6, with D uncertain. The CDR3 runs 14 residues. Germline lookup yields CDR1 MNHEY and CDR2 SVGAGI. Trimming pared 4 bases from V and 7 bases from J, leaving 11 bases between. DNA of the CDR3: TGTGCCAGCAGTTTCGCCACAGCAAATTCACCCCTCCACTTT. It translates to CASSFATANSPLHF.

This clonotype was counted many times. The chain couples TRBV5-4 to TRBJ2-5, with a weak D call TRBD2 (5 bases). Germline CDR1 SGHNT, CDR2 YYREEE (reference sequence). With 4 bases removed from V and 1 base from J, the gap between germline ends came to 11 bases. The CDR3 length is 14 residues. CDR3 protein: CASSGRRGQETQYF. The CDR3, as DNA: TGTGCCAGCAGCGGCCGACGGGGCCAAGAGACCCAGTACTTC.

The chain joins TRBV4-2 to TRBJ1-4, with unresolved D. The CDR3 sequence is 14 residues long. The germline V and J ends were trimmed by 0 bases and 14 bases, with 16 bases remaining between them. Germline assignment: CDR1 LGHNA and CDR2 YNFKEQ. The CDR3 loop reads CASSQDGRPRNLFF. CDR3 nucleotides: TGTGCCAGCAGCCAAGATGGCAGGCCCAGGAACCTGTTTTTT.